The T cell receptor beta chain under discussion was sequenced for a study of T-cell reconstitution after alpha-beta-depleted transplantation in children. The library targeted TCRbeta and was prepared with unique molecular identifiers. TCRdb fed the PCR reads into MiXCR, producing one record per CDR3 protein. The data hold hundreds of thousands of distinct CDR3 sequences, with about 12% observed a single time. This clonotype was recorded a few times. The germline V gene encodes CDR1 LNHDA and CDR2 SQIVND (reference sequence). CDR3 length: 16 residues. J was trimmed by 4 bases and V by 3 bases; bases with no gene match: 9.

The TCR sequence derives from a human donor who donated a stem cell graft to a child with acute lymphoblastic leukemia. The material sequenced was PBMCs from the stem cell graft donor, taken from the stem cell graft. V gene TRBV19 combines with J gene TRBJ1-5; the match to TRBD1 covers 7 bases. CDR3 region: CASSMRGRGINQPQHF. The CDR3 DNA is TGTGCCAGTAGTATGCGGGGCAGGGGGATTAATCAGCCCCAGCATTTT.